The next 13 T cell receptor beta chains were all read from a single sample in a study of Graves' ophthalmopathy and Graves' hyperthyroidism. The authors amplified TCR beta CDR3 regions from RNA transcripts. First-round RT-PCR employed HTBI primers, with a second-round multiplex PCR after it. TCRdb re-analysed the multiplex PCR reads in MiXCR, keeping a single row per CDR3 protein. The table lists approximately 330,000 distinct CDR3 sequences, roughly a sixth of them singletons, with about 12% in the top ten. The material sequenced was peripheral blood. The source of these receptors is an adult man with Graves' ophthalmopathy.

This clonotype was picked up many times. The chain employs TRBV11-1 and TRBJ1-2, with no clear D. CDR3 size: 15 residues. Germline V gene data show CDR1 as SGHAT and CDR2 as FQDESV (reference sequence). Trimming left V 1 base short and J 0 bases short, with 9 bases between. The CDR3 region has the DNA TGTGCCAGCAGCTTAGTGGACTCAGCTAACTATGGCTACACCTTC. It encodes CASSLVDSANYGYTF. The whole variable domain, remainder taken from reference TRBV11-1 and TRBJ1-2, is EAEVAQSPRYKITEKSQAVAFWCDPISGHATLYWYRQILGQGPELLVQFQDESVVDDSQLPKDRFSAERLKGVDSTLKIQPAELGDSAMYLCASSLVDSANYGYTFGSGTRLTVV.

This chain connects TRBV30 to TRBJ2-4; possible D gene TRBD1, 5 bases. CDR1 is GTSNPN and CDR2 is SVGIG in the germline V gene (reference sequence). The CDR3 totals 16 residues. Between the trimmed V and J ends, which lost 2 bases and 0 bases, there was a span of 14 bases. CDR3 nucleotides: TGTGCCTGGAGTCCAAGACAGTCTCTAGCCAAAAACATTCAGTACTTC. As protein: CAWSPRQSLAKNIQYF. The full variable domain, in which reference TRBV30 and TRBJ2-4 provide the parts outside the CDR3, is SQTIHQWPATLVQPVGSPLSLECTVEGTSNPNLYWYRQAAGRGLQLLFYSVGIGQISSEVPQNLSASRPQDRQFILSSKKLLLSDSGFYLCAWSPRQSLAKNIQYFGAGTRLSVL.

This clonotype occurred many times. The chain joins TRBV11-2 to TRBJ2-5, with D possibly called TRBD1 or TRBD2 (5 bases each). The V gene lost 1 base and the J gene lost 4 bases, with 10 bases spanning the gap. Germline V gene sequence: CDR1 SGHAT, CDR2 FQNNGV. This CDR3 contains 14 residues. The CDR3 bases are TGTGCCAGCAGCTTAGGGGACGCCGGAGAGACCCAGTACTTC. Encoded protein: CASSLGDAGETQYF.

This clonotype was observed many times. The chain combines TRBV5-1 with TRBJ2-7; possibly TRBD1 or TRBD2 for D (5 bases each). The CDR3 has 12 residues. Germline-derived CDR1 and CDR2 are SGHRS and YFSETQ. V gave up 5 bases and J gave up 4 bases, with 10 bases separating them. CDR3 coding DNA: TGCGCCAGCAGTCGGGGCCGATACGAGCAGTACTTC. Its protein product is CASSRGRYEQYF.

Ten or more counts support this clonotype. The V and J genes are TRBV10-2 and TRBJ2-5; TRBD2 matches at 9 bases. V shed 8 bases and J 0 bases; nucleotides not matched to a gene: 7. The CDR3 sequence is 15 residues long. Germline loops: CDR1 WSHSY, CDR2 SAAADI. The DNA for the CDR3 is TGCGCCAGCTCCTCACTAGCGGGTGACCAAGAGACCCAGTACTTC. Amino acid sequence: CASSSLAGDQETQYF.

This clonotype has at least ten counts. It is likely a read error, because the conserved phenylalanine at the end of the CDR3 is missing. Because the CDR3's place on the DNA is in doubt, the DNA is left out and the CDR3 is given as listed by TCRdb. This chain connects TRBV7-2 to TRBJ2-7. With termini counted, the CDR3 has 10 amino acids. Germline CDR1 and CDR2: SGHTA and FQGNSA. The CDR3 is CASSLDPILG.

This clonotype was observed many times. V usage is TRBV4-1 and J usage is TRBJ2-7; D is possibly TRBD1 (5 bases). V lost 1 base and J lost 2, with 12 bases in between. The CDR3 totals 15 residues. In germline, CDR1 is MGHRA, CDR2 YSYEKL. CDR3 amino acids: CASSQVQGPPYEQYF. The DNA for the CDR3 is TGCGCCAGCAGCCAAGTCCAGGGCCCTCCCTACGAGCAGTACTTC.

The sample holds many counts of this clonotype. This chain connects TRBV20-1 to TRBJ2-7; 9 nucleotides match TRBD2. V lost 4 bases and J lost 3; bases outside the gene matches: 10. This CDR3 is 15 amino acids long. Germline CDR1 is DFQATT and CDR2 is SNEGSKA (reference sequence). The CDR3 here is CSAISSQRGDYEQYF. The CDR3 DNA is TGCAGTGCTATATCCTCTCAGCGGGGGGACTACGAGCAGTACTTC.

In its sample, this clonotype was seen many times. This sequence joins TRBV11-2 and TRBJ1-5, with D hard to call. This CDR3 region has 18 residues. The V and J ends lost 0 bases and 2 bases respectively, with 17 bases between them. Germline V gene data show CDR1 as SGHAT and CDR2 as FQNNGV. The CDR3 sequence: CASSLDLGGRTRNQPQHF. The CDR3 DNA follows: TGTGCCAGCAGCTTAGACCTCGGTGGGCGTACACGCAATCAGCCCCAGCATTTT. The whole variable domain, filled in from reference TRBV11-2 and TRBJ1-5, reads EAGVAQSPRYKIIEKRQSVAFWCNPISGHATLYWYQQILGQGPKLLIQFQNNGVVDDSQLPKDRFSAERLKGVDSTLKIQPAKLEDSAVYLCASSLDLGGRTRNQPQHFGDGTRLSIL.

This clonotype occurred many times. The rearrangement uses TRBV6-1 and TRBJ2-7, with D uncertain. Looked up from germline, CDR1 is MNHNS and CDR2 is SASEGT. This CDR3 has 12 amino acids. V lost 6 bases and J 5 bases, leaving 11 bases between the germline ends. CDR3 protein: CASRGSPNEQYF. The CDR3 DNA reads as TGTGCCAGCAGAGGTTCTCCCAACGAGCAGTACTTC.

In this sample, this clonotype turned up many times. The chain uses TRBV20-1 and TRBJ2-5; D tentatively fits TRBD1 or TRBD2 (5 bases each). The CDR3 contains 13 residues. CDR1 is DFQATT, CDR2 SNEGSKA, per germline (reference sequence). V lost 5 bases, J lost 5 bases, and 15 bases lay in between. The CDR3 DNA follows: TGCAGTGCTCCTTCTGACGGGACGGAGACCCAGTACTTC. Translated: CSAPSDGTETQYF.

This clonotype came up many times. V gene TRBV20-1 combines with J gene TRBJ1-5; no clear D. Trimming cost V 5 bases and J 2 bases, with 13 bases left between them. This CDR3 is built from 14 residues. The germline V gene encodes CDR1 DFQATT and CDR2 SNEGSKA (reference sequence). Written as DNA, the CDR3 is TGCAGTGCTGGACCCCAGGCGGGCAATCAGCCCCAGCATTTT. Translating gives CSAGPQAGNQPQHF.

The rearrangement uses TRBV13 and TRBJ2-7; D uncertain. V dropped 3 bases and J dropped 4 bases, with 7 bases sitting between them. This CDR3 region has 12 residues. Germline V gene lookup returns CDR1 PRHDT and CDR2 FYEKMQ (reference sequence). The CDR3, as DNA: TGTGCCAGCAGCTTTAAGTTTTACGAGCAGTACTTC. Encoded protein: CASSFKFYEQYF.